This TCR beta chain originates from a study of OX40 agonist ivuxolimab in advanced cancers. General study points: Some nonresponders likewise displayed low normalized T-cell clonal expansion. Expanded clones tended on average to be more numerous among CD8+ T cells than CD4+.

Concerning this clone: As yet, its antigen is unknown.

Libraries were prepared by immunoSEQ multiplex PCR; TCRdb keeps only in-frame clonotypes and omits some of them. The table lists fewer than 50,000 clones, around four fifths of them singletons. Trimming removed 7 bases from V and 10 bases from J; junction bases left unmatched: 10. This CDR3 has 14 amino acids. CDR1 MDHEN and CDR2 SYDVKM come from the germline V gene. Any history of autoimmune disease or systemic immunosuppression disqualified patients. Blood samples were obtained at baseline, cycle 4 day 1, and cycle 7 day 1. The J gene is TRBJ1-6, the V gene TRBV28; 7 bases agree with TRBD1. This sequence was found in an adult with an advanced solid tumor such as melanoma, head and neck, liver or kidney cancer. Sample: CD4+ or CD8+ T cells sorted from blood, taken in a trial of the OX40 agonist ivuxolimab. The CDR3 DNA sequence: TGTGCCAGCACCATAACAGGGGATCAATCACCCCTCCACTTT. This codes for CASTITGDQSPLHF.